The clone carrying this TCR beta chain was detected a few times. MiXCR, applied by TCRdb to the 5' RACE reads, yields one record per CDR3 protein. The table includes tens of thousands of distinct CDR3 sequences, more than 9% detected once. The data derive from a study of early T cells in non-severe SARS-CoV-2 infection. Germline V gene sequence: CDR1 MNHEY, CDR2 SVGEGT. There are 14 residues in the CDR3. Losses at the gene ends were 6 bases for V and 6 bases for J; bases not matched to a gene: 7. V usage is TRBV6-2 or TRBV6-3 and J usage is TRBJ2-7, with 11 positions matching TRBD1. The sequence came from an adult who was a healthcare worker with PCR-confirmed SARS-CoV-2 infection or an uninfected control (not recorded which). What was sequenced was whole blood. The CDR3 here is CASSSGQGVFEQYF. The CDR3 DNA sequence: TGTGCCAGCAGCTCGGGACAGGGGGTTTTCGAGCAGTACTTC.